These T cell receptor beta chains were read from a single sample in a study of yellow fever vaccine responses in identical twins. Using its own MiXCR run on the RT-PCR reads, TCRdb lists one record per CDR3 protein. Of some 600 distinct CDR3 sequences in the sample, roughly 71% were seen once. The sample was T cells from blood (PBMCs), unsorted or a sorted subset (not recorded which), taken before or after yellow fever vaccination (not recorded which). Receptors were obtained from a female donor who received the yellow fever vaccine. CDR3s include the opening cysteine and the closing phenylalanine or tryptophan. A D gene is named only where the DNA matches it firmly. Clone size is not always given. Where it is, it says once, few, many or a class for expanded clones.

>TRBJ1-5|.|TRBV11-1|.
TGTGCCAGCAGCTCCCTACGGGGAAATCAGCCCCAGCATTTT
CASSSLRGNQPQHF
>TRBJ2-1|TRBD2|TRBV5-1|.
TGCGCCAGCAGCATCATTAGCGGGAGTTCCTACAATGAGCAGTTCTTC
CASSIISGSSYNEQFF
>TRBJ2-1|TRBD2|TRBV20-1|once
TGCAGTGCTAGCCTTCCCAGCGGGAGAGCCCACGGGAATGAGCAGTTCTTC
CSASLPSGRAHGNEQFF
>TRBJ2-1|TRBD1|TRBV11-1|few
TGTGCCAGCACCGGGACAGGGAGGGGCGATGAGCAGTTCTTC
CASTGTGRGDEQFF
>TRBJ2-1|TRBD2|TRBV5-1|.
TGCGCCAGCAGTAGGGGCGGGAGGTACAATGAGCAGTTCTTC
CASSRGGRYNEQFF
>TRBJ2-7|.|TRBV7-7|.
TGTGCTAGCAGCTTAGAGTGGGGCTACGAGCAGTACTTC
CASSLEWGYEQYF
>TRBJ1-3|.|TRBV12-3/TRBV12-4|few
TGTGCCAGCGCCCCGGGGAACTCTGGAAACACCATATATTTT
CASAPGNSGNTIYF
>TRBJ2-1|TRBD2|TRBV15|.
TGTGCCACCAGCCGTAGCGGGAGAATAGATAATGAGCAGTTCTTC
CATSRSGRIDNEQFF
>TRBJ2-2|.|TRBV7-8|.
TGTGCCAGCATCCCTGGTGCTGCGAACACCGGGGAGCTGTTTTTT
CASIPGAANTGELFF
>TRBJ2-1|TRBD2|TRBV2|.
TGTGCCAGCAGTGAGGCTAGCGGGGGGTCTTACAATGAGCAGTTCTTC
CASSEASGGSYNEQFF
>TRBJ1-5|.|TRBV30|.
TGTGCCTGGAGTGCCAGGGAGTGGCAGCCCCAGCATTTT
CAWSAREWQPQHF
>TRBJ2-2|.|TRBV7-3|.
TGTGCCAGCACCTTAACCAACACCGGGGAGCTGTTTTTT
CASTLTNTGELFF
>TRBJ2-7|.|TRBV3-1|.
TGTGCCAGCAGCCAAGCGTTGCCGGGAGTCACCCCCGAGCAGTACTTC
CASSQALPGVTPEQYF
>TRBJ1-2|.|TRBV10-3|.
TGTGCCATCAGTGAGTCCCGTAACTATGGCTACACCTTC
CAISESRNYGYTF
>TRBJ2-3|.|TRBV7-9|.
TGTGCCAGCAGCTTTAACACAGATACGCAGTATTTT
CASSFNTDTQYF
>TRBJ2-1|TRBD2|TRBV24-1|.
TGTGCCACCAGTTCCCCGCTAGCGGGAGAGTACAATGAGCAGTTCTTC
CATSSPLAGEYNEQFF
>TRBJ1-1|TRBD1|TRBV6-1|few
TGTGCCAGCAACCCGACAGGGACTACAGGCACTGAAGCTTTCTTT
CASNPTGTTGTEAFF
>TRBJ2-3|TRBD1|TRBV29-1|once
TGCAGCGTCAGACAGGGGGCAGATACGCAGTATTTT
CSVRQGADTQYF
>TRBJ2-7|TRBD2|TRBV11-3|.
TGTGCCAGCAGCTTAGTAGGAGGTAGCGGGTTCTACGAGCAGTACTTC
CASSLVGGSGFYEQYF
>TRBJ1-5|.|TRBV10-3|.
TGTGCCATCAGTGAGGGACAGCAATATCAGCCCCAGCATTTT
CAISEGQQYQPQHF